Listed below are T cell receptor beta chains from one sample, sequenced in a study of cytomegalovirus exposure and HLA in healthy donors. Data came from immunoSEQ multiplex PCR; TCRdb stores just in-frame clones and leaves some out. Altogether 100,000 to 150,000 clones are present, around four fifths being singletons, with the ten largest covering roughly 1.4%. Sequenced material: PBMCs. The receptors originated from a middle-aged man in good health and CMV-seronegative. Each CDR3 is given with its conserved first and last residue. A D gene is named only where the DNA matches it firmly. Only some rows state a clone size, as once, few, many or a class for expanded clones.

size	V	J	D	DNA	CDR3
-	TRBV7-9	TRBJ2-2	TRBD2	TGTGCCAGCAGCTCACTAGCGGAGGTGGACGGGGAGCTGTTTTTT	CASSSLAEVDGELFF
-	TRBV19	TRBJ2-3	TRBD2	TGTGCCAGTAGTATGATACTAGCGGGGGGAAGCACAGATACGCAGTATTTT	CASSMILAGGSTDTQYF
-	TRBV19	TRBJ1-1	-	TGTGCCAGTAGTATCCTGATAGGGCAGGGTGGAGCTGAAGCTTTCTTT	CASSILIGQGGAEAFF
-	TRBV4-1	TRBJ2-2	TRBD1	TGCGCCAGCAGTTTACAGGGGGACCACACCGGGGAGCTGTTTTTT	CASSLQGDHTGELFF
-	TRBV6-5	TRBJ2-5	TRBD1	TGTGCCAGCACCCGGACAGGGGGCGCGGAGACCCAGTACTTC	CASTRTGGAETQYF
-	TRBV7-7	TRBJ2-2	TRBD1	TGTGCTAGCAGCCCACGGGACAGTGGAACCGGGGAGCTGTTTTTT	CASSPRDSGTGELFF
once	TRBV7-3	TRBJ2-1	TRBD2	TGTGCCAGCAGCTCTCGGGAGGGCCATCGCAATGAGCAGTTCTTC	CASSSREGHRNEQFF
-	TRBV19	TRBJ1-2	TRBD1	TGTGCCAGTAGTATAAATTCAGGGGGACTTGAGCACTATGGCTACACCTTC	CASSINSGGLEHYGYTF
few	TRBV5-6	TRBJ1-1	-	TGTGCCAGCAGCTTGTACAGGGAGGGGGCTGAAGCTTTCTTT	CASSLYREGAEAFF
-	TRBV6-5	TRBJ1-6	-	TGTGCCAGCAGTTACTCGACAGGCGCCAATAATTCACCCCTCCACTTT	CASSYSTGANNSPLHF
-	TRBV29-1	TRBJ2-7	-	TGCAGCGTTGAAGATCGGGGGACAGCTCTCTACGAGCAGTACTTC	CSVEDRGTALYEQYF
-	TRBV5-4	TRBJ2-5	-	TGTGCCAGCAGCTTGCGGGGAGGGGGGTCAGAGACCCAGTACTTC	CASSLRGGGSETQYF
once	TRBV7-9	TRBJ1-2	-	TGTTCCAGCAGCTTAGCGGCAGTCCTCTATGGCTACACCTTC	CSSSLAAVLYGYTF
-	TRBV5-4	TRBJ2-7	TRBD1	TGTGCCAGCAGCTTGTTCCGCGGACAGGGGGTCAACGAGCAGTACTTC	CASSLFRGQGVNEQYF
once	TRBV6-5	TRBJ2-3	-	TGTGCCAGCAGTTTTCTAGGTGCAGATACGCAGTATTTT	CASSFLGADTQYF
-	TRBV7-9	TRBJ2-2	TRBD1	TGTTCCAGCAGCTTCCCTCGGGACAGGGACACCGGGGAGCTGTTTTTT	CSSSFPRDRDTGELFF
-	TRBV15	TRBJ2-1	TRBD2	TGTGCCACCTCCCCCTGGACTAGCGGCCATGAGCAGTTCTTC	CATSPWTSGHEQFF
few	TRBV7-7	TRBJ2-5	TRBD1	TGTGCTAGCAGCTTAGGGGGCAAAAAGACCCAGTACTTC	CASSLGGKKTQYF
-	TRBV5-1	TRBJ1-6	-	TGCGCCAGCAGCTACGCGTCTAACTCCTATAATTCACCCCTCCACTTT	CASSYASNSYNSPLHF
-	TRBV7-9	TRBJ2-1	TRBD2	TGTGCCAGCAGCCCGCGGACTAGCGGTAATGAGCAGTTCTTC	CASSPRTSGNEQFF
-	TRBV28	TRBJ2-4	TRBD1	TGTGCCAGCAGCCCCGACAGGGGGGGGACCAAAAACATTCAGTACTTC	CASSPDRGGTKNIQYF
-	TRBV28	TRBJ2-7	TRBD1	TGTGCCAGCAGTTCCAGGACAGGCTCCTACGAGCAGTACTTC	CASSSRTGSYEQYF
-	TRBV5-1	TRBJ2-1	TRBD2	TGCGCCAGCGAGGGACTAGCGGGAGGTATGAATGAGCAGTTCTTC	CASEGLAGGMNEQFF
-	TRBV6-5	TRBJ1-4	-	TGTGCCAGCAGAGCGGACGGGAATGAAAAACTGTTTTTT	CASRADGNEKLFF
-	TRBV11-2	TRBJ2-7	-	TGTGCCAGCAGCTTAGACCCAGGGAAAACCCACGAGCAGTACTTC	CASSLDPGKTHEQYF
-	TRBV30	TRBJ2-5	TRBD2	TGTGCCTGGAGTCCTGGACTAGCGGGAAGCCAAGAGACCCAGTACTTC	CAWSPGLAGSQETQYF
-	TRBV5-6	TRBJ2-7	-	TGTGCCAGCAGCTCGGGGATATTAAGTGGCGAGCAGTACTTC	CASSSGILSGEQYF
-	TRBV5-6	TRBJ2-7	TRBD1	TGTGCCAGCAGCGGGACAGGGAGGCTAAATTACGAGCAGTACTTC	CASSGTGRLNYEQYF
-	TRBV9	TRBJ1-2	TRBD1	TGTGCCAGCAGCCCGGGGACAGGGGGTAACTATGGCTACACCTTC	CASSPGTGGNYGYTF
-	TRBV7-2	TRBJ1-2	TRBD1	TGTGCCAGCAGCTCGACAGGGGGCGACTATGGCTACACCTTC	CASSSTGGDYGYTF
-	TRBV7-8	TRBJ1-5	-	TGTGCCAGCAGCTTAGGTTCAGGCCGAGATCAGCCCCAGCATTTT	CASSLGSGRDQPQHF
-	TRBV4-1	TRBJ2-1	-	TGCGCCAGCAGCTCCTACGGACTACTGGATGAGCAGTTCTTC	CASSSYGLLDEQFF
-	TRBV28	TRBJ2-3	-	TGTGCCAGCAGCCAACTTTATACGCAGTATTTT	CASSQLYTQYF
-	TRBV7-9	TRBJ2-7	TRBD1	TGTGCCAGCAGCTCACAGGGGGCCTACGAGCAGTACTTC	CASSSQGAYEQYF
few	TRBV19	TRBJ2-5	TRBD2	TGTGCCAGTAGTACCGAAGGACTAGCGGGAGGGGGCCCTGGGGAGACCCAGTACTTC	CASSTEGLAGGGPGETQYF
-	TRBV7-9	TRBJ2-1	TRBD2	TGTGCCAGCAGAAACCTAGCGGGCCGTGACAATGAGCAGTTCTTC	CASRNLAGRDNEQFF
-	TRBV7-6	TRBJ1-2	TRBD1	TGTGCCAGCAGCTCCCTACGGGGACAGGGATTTAAATCGGAATATGGCTACACCTTC	CASSSLRGQGFKSEYGYTF
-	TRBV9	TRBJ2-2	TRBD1	TGTGCCAGCAAAAGAACAGGGGCGCGTACCGGGGAGCTGTTTTTT	CASKRTGARTGELFF
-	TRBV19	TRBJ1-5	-	TGTGCCAGTAGTCAACAGGTTGGGGAAAATCAGCCCCAGCATTTT	CASSQQVGENQPQHF
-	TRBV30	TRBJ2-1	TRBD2	TGTGCCTGGAGTGTAGGCGGGAGGGGGGTTGAGCAGTTCTTC	CAWSVGGRGVEQFF
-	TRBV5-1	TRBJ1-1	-	TGCGCCAGCAGCTTGGGGCTCCCAATGAACACTGAAGCTTTCTTT	CASSLGLPMNTEAFF
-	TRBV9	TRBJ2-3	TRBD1	TGTGCCAGCAGCGTGAGGGACAGGGCTGCAGATACGCAGTATTTT	CASSVRDRAADTQYF
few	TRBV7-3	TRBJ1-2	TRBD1	TGTGCCAGCAGCTCGACAGGGGGTGGCTACACCTTC	CASSSTGGGYTF
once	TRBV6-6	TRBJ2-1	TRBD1	TGTGCCACCAAACGACAGGGTGTGAGGGGTGAGCAGTTCTTC	CATKRQGVRGEQFF
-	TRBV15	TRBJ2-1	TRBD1	TGTGCCACCAGCAGAGGACAGGGGGGCAATGAGCAGTTCTTC	CATSRGQGGNEQFF
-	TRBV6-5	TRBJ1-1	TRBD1	TGTGCCAGCAGCGGACAGGAGAACACTGAAGCTTTCTTT	CASSGQENTEAFF
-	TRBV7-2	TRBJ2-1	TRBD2	TGTGCCAGCAGCTTAGGGTTTAGCGGGCCGGAGGGTGAGCAGTTCTTC	CASSLGFSGPEGEQFF
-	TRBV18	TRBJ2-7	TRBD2	TGTGCCAGCTCGCGGACTAGCGGCGAGCCTTCCTACGAGCAGTACTTC	CASSRTSGEPSYEQYF
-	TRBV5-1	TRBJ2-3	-	TGCGCCAGCAGCTTGTGGAGACTAGAGTTAGATACGCAGTATTTT	CASSLWRLELDTQYF
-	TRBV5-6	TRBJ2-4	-	TGTGCCAGCAGCCGAGGTGGAGCCAAAAACATTCAGTACTTC	CASSRGGAKNIQYF
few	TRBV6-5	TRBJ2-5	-	TGTGCCAGCAGTTACTATGGAGTTCGGGAGACCCAGTACTTC	CASSYYGVRETQYF
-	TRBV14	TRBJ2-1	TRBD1	TGTGCCAGCAGCCTTAGGACAGGGGTAAACAATGAGCAGTTCTTC	CASSLRTGVNNEQFF
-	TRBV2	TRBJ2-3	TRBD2	TGTGCCAGCAGTCCTAGCGGGGGCACAGATACGCAGTATTTT	CASSPSGGTDTQYF